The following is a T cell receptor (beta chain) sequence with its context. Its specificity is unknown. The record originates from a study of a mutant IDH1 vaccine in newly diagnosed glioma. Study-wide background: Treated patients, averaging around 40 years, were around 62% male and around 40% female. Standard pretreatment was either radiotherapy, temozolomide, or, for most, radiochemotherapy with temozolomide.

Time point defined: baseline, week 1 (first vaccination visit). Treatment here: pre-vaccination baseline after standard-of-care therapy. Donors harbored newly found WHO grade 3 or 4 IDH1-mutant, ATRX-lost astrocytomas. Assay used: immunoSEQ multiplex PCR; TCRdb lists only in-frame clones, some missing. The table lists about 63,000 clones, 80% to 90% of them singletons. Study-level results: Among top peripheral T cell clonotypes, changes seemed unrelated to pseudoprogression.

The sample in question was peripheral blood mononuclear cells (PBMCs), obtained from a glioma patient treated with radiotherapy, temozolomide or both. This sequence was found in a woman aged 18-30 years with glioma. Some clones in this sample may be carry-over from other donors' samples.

The CDR3 DNA reads TGTGCCAGCAGTTTCTCTAACTATGGCTACACCTTC. Amino acid sequence: CASSFSNYGYTF. This chain uses TRBV27 with TRBJ1-2; unclear D gene. V lost 3 bases and J 0 bases, leaving 2 bases between the germline ends. CDR3 size: 12 residues. CDR1 and CDR2 from the germline V gene are MNHEY and SMNVEV (reference sequence).